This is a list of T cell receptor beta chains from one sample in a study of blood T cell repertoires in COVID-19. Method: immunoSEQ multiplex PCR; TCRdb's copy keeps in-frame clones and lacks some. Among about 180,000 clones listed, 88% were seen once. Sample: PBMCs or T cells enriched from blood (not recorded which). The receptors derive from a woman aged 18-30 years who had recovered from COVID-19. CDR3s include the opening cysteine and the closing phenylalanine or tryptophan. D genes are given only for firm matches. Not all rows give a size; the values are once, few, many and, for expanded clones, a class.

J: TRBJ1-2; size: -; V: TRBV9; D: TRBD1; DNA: TGTGCCAGCAGCGCGGACGGGACAGGTGGTCCTGGTACCTTC; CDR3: CASSADGTGGPGTF
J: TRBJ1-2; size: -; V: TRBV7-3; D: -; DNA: TGTGCCAGCAGCTCCACCCCGGACAGCGGGAAAGGTGGCTACACCTTC; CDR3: CASSSTPDSGKGGYTF
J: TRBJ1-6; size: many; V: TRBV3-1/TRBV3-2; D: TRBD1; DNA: TGTGCCAGCAGCCTCCGGGACAGCCATTCACCCCTCCACTTT; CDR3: CASSLRDSHSPLHF
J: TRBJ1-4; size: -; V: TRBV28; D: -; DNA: TGTGCCAGCAGTTCCCGCCGGGGGTCTAATGAAAAACTGTTTTTT; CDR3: CASSSRRGSNEKLFF
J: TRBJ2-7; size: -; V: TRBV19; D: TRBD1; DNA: TGTGCCAGTAGTAGCCAGGGGGATACCTACGAGCAGTACTTC; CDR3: CASSSQGDTYEQYF
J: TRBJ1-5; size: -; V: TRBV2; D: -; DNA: TGTGCCAGCAGTGAAGCGGGGAGGCAGCCCCAGCATTTT; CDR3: CASSEAGRQPQHF
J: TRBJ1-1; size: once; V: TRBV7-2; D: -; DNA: TGTGCCAGCAGCTTACTAGGGGGATGGAACACTGAAGCTTTCTTT; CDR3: CASSLLGGWNTEAFF
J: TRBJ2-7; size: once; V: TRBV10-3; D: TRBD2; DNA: TGTGCCATCAGCCCGGGACTAGCGGGCTCCTACGAGCAGTACTTC; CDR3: CAISPGLAGSYEQYF
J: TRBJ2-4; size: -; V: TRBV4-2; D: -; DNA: TGTGCCAGCAGCCCCGATCATGGAGGGAACATTCAGTACTTC; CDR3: CASSPDHGGNIQYF
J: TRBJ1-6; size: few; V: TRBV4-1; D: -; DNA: TGCGCCAGCAGCCAAGTATTAACGGGTAATTCACCCCTCCACTTT; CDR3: CASSQVLTGNSPLHF
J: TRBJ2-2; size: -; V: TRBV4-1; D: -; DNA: TGCGCCAGCAGCCATGAAAAGGGGAAGCATGTCACCGGGGAGCTGTTTTTT; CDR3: CASSHEKGKHVTGELFF
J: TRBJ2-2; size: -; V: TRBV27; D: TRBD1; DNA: TGTGCCAGCAGTTTCCAGGGGGCCGGCACCGGGGAGCTGTTTTTT; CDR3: CASSFQGAGTGELFF
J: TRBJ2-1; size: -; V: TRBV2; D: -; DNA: TGTGCCAGCCAGATAGCGGCACAGTACAATGAGCAGTTCTTC; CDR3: CASQIAAQYNEQFF
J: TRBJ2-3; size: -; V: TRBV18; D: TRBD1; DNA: TGTGCCAGCTGGACAGGGAGCACAGATACGCAGTATTTT; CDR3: CASWTGSTDTQYF